This T cell receptor beta chain is from a study of glioma-infiltrating T cells after dendritic cell vaccination listed by TCRdb under 2016. Regarding the complete study: The cohort included around 15 glioblastoma patients drawn from Phase I and II dendritic cell vaccination trials, of whom 9 were newly diagnosed and 6 had recurrent disease. Patients received autologous tumor lysate-pulsed dendritic cell vaccination between about 2002 and 2013. To make the vaccine, monocyte-derived dendritic cells were cultured for approximately 7 days with IL-4 and GM-CSF and then pulsed overnight with autologous tumor lysate. Three intradermal dendritic cell vaccine injections were administered to patients at biweekly intervals in the arm below the axilla. Tumor-infiltrating lymphocyte content was quantified and tumor and blood repertoires were compared in dendritic cell-vaccinated glioblastoma patients by deep sequencing of TCR beta CDR3 regions. Survival after dendritic cell vaccination was correlated with TCR sequencing metrics such as TIL content and the overlap between tumor and blood repertoires. Study-level results and caveats: The cohort was small and heterogeneous, and full blood and tumor sets were available for few patients, with initial-recurrent tumor pairs available for even fewer patients. TCR clonality showed no direct relationship with survival, which suggests that a diverse polyclonal response may matter. Longer time to progression and overall survival after dendritic cell vaccination were predicted by higher estimated pretreatment TIL content. The three-group TCR overlap response model was described as speculative and requiring prospective validation.

The immunoSEQ assay amplified TCRB CDR3 regions from roughly 2.1 micrograms of genomic DNA, or from all available DNA when less than that amount was available. For multiplex PCR, 60 forward primers for TCR V beta segments and 13 reverse primers for J beta segments were used. Synthetic control templates were spiked into each sample at limiting dilution to estimate reads per starting template. The Illumina HiSeq System generated 87 bp sequencing reads. The source study handled its data this way. To remove PCR and sequencing errors, closely related sequences were merged with a nearest neighbor algorithm. TCR overlap was measured as the percentage of unique tumor TCR beta sequences that were also present in the peripheral blood of the same patient. TCRdb obtained this table from immuneACCESS and retained in-frame rearrangements with V and J assigned. These tables miss some clones; where compared with another copy, unresolved V genes account for less than half of the shortfall, and the remainder is unexplained. V and J calls and clone size are those listed in that table; D and trimming were worked out from the DNA. The sample table lists 100,000 to 120,000 clones, around 87% of them with a count of one. The biggest ten clones account for approximately 2.7% of the sample.

Concerning this clone: Its antigen specificity is not known. The input lacks base qualities; no much larger clone sits a single base away.

V drops 1 base and J drops 1 base, leaving 14 bases in between. Looking up the germline V gene yields CDR1 SGHDT and CDR2 YYEEEE. From the cysteine up to the phenylalanine, the CDR3 has a length of 16 residues. Here the CDR3 DNA is all that survives: 48 bases in frame from base 1. The time point label, read with the paper, signifies: after dendritic cell vaccination, including at tumor progression/relapse. Patients were selected for having adequate residual fresh-frozen tumor tissue and more than two years of available survival data. An isocitrate dehydrogenase mutation was not carried by any of the glioblastoma patients, although molecular status was otherwise variable. PBMC were collected before vaccination, two weeks after the third vaccination, and at tumor progression if tumor progression occurred. The Qiagen DNeasy Blood extraction Kit was used to extract genomic DNA.

The sequence links TRBV5-6 to TRBJ2-5; tentative D gene TRBD1, with 6 bases matching. This clonotype was sampled from a human donor with glioblastoma. The specimen was blood, collected after dendritic cell vaccination. Read as DNA, the sequence is TGTGCCAGCAGCTTGAAACCACGGACAGCCCAAGAGACCCAGTACTTC. It encodes CASSLKPRTAQETQYF.